This TCR beta chain comes out of a study of blood T cell repertoires in COVID-19. The wider study: Samples came from the United States, Italy and Spain, spanning acute and convalescent COVID-19. T cells, B-cell-depleted T cells, or PBMCs supplied cDNA or gDNA.

J lost 4 bases, V lost 4 bases, and 7 bases had no gene match. Germline lookup yields CDR1 SGHTS and CDR2 YDEGEE. The CDR3 is 15 residues long. Study processing details: Amplification of reference gene primers was used by the study to estimate nucleated cell counts. Libraries were prepared by immunoSEQ multiplex PCR; TCRdb keeps only in-frame clonotypes and omits some of them. V and J calls and clone size follow that table, whereas D and trimming were derived from the DNA. This sample has roughly 380,000 clones, with about 91% found just once. Followed longitudinally, the Seattle patients had been enrolled during active infection.

The source material was peripheral blood. The rearrangement joins TRBV5-8 to TRBJ1-5; 8 positions match TRBD1. The TCR sequence derives from a woman in her thirties or forties with COVID-19, enrolled during active disease. CDR3 residues: CASSKGQVQNQPQHF. In DNA form, the CDR3 reads TGTGCCAGCAGCAAGGGACAGGTTCAGAATCAGCCCCAGCATTTT.